This T cell receptor (beta chain) derives from a study of T cells in Graves' hyperthyroidism and ophthalmopathy. Study background: Upon initial diagnosis and before any treatment, peripheral blood was collected. General study points: From stable hyperthyroidism, ophthalmopathy was set apart by a 13 V-J model. In validation, the model predicted ophthalmopathy. These predictions came a median about 6.2 months before onset.

What was amplified from RNA transcripts were TCR beta CDR3 regions. TCR CDR3 underwent first-round RT-PCR with the HTBI primer set. TCRdb used MiXCR to reprocess the multiplex PCR reads, holding one entry per CDR3 protein. The data hold some 440,000 distinct CDR3 sequences, with approximately 14% observed a single time. Isolation of PBMCs was performed on 8.5 to 10 ml fresh peripheral blood. There are a few counts of this clonotype. The antigen remains unidentified. The germline V gene has CDR1 SGHDN and CDR2 FVKESK. This CDR3 region has 14 residues. V was pared by 4 bases and J by 4 bases, with 6 bases of the junction left unmatched.

The genes are TRBV14 and TRBJ1-2; 7 nucleotides line up with TRBD1. This sequence originates from a woman aged 18-29 years with Graves' hyperthyroidism. The material sequenced was blood. The chain's CDR3 is CASSPVTGSYGYTF. The CDR3 nucleotides are TGTGCCAGCAGCCCGGTGACAGGGAGCTATGGCTACACCTTC.